This T cell receptor beta chain originates from a study of shared clonotypes between healthy human individuals. Every one of the donors was a Caucasian adult that lived in Nashville, Tennessee. PCR replicates performed on unsorted PBMC used 300 ng DNA, 28,000 or so T cell genomes. This table comes from immunoSEQ multiplex PCR, and its TCRdb copy is limited to in-frame clones, with some not included. Of fewer than 650,000 clones listed, around 78% are singletons. This CDR3 comprises 14 residues. V lost 4 bases, J lost 2 bases, and 12 bases lay in between. Germline V gene sequence: CDR1 SNHLY, CDR2 FYNNEI.

This TCR was recovered from a woman aged 40 to 55 in good health. Some clones in this sample may be carry-over from other donors' samples. Sequenced material: PBMCs. The chain is built from TRBV2 and TRBJ2-7; D not certain. The CDR3 reads CASSAGPRAYEQYF. DNA of the CDR3: TGTGCCAGCAGTGCAGGTCCAAGGGCCTACGAGCAGTACTTC.